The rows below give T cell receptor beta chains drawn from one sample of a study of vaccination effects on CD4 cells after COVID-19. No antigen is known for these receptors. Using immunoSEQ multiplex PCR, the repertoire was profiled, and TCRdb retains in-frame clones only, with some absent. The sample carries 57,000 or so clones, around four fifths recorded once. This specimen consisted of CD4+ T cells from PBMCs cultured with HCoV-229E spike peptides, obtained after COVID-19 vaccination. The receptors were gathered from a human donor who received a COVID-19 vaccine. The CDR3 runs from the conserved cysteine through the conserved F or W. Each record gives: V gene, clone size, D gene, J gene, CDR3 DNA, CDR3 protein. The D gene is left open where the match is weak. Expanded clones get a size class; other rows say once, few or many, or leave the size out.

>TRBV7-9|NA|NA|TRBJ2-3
TGTGCCAGCAGCTTCGAGGGGGGATACACAGATACGCAGTATTTT
CASSFEGGYTDTQYF
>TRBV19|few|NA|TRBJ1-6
TGTGCCACCTCCCCAGCAAGATATAATTCACCCCTCCACTTT
CATSPARYNSPLHF
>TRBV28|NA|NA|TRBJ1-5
TGTGCCAGCCGGGGACGGTTCGATCAGCCCCAGCATTTT
CASRGRFDQPQHF
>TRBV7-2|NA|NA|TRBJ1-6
TGTGCCAGCAGCTCCTACAGTCCCCGGAATTCACCCCTCCACTTT
CASSSYSPRNSPLHF
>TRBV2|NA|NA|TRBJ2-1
TGTGCCAGAGGGGGACCTTCCGGAGAGCAGTTCTTC
CARGGPSGEQFF
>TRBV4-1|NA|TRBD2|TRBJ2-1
TGCGCCAGCAGCCAAGATCTACTAGCGGGGGGGCGGGGGCAGTTCTTC
CASSQDLLAGGRGQFF
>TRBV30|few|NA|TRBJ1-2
TGTGCCTGGAATCAGAGAAGCTATGGCTACACCTTC
CAWNQRSYGYTF
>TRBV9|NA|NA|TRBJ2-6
TGTGCCAGCAGCGTCAGATCTGGGGCCAACGTCCTGACTTTC
CASSVRSGANVLTF
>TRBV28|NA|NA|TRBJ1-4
TGTGCCAGCAGTTTCCCGCAGGGCATATCTGAAAAACTGTTTTTT
CASSFPQGISEKLFF
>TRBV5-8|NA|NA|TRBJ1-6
TGTGCCAGCAGCTTTGGGGACCGATATAATTCACCCCTCCACTTT
CASSFGDRYNSPLHF
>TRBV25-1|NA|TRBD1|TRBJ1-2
TGTGCCAGCAGAGAGACAGGGGGCTTCTATGGCTACACCTTC
CASRETGGFYGYTF
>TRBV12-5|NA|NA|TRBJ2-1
TGTGCTAGTGGTAATAAGAATGAGCAGTTCTTC
CASGNKNEQFF
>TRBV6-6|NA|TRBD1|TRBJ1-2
TGTGCCAGCAGCACCAATGACAGGGGGGCCGCCTTC
CASSTNDRGAAF
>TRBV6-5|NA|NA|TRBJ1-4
TGTGCCAGCATGCCTTATTTGGGTGAAAAACTGTTTTTT
CASMPYLGEKLFF
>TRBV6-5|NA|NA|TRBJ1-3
TGTGCCAGCAGTCGGAACAGGGACTCTGGAAACACCATATATTTT
CASSRNRDSGNTIYF
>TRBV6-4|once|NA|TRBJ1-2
TGTGCCAGCAATAGGGGACCTAACTATGGCTACACCTTC
CASNRGPNYGYTF
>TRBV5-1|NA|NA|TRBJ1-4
TGCGCCAGCAGCTTGGAGGCAGCAACTAATGAAAAACTGTTTTTT
CASSLEAATNEKLFF